This note documents a single T cell receptor beta chain sequence. Its antigen is not known. Germline lookup yields CDR1 MNHNY and CDR2 SVGAGI (reference sequence). This CDR3 is built from 11 residues. J gave up 12 bases and V 6 bases, and 7 bases lay outside the gene matches. One entry per CDR3 protein results from TCRdb running MiXCR on the RT-PCR reads. The table includes 490,000 or so distinct CDR3 sequences, less than 10% detected once. This sample is drawn from a study of response to subunit inactivated influenza vaccine. Findings and caveats of the study: The authors suggested that few new T cells are recruited per seasonal influenza vaccination.

The material sequenced was PBMCs from blood, taken around 25 months after vaccination. The TCR originated in a man aged 50 to 69 who received an inactivated influenza vaccine. The chain employs TRBV6-6 and TRBJ1-2, with 7 nucleotides matching TRBD1. CDR3 nucleotide sequence: TGTGCCAGCAGAACTAGGGACAGAGACACCTTC. This encodes CASRTRDRDTF.